This TCR beta chain emerged from a study of shared clonotypes between healthy human individuals. From germline, CDR1 is SGHNT and CDR2 YENEEA. The J segment lost 3 bases and the V segment lost 4 bases, leaving 8 bases of the junction unmatched. This CDR3 region has 17 residues. This was a deep-level run. TCRdb keeps only in-frame clones here, not all; method: immunoSEQ multiplex PCR. The sample shows around 2.3 million clones, almost 96% of them seen only once. The study, taken as a whole, reports: Memory subsets generally showed lower estimated richness than naive subsets.

In the case of this clone: Its antigen remains unknown.

All donors qualified as healthy HIV-negative adults and had experienced no recent acute infections or vaccinations. The sequenced material came from naive CD4+ T cells sorted from blood. Specified subset: CD45RA+ positively selected. This TCR came from a man younger than 35 in good health. The gene calls are TRBV11-3 and TRBJ2-2; 10 bases match TRBD2. CDR3 region: CASSSSYGLADTGELFF. CDR3 DNA sequence: TGTGCCAGCAGCTCCAGTTACGGACTAGCGGACACCGGGGAGCTGTTTTTT.